Listed below are T cell receptor beta chains from one sample, sequenced in a study of shared clonotypes between healthy human individuals. The method was immunoSEQ multiplex PCR; TCRdb's version includes in-frame clones alone and lacks a portion of them. The sample yields over 1.4 million clones, over 95% seen once. The sequenced material came from naive CD4+ T cells sorted from blood. The receptors originated from a man between 25 and 39 years old in good health. CDR3s include the opening cysteine and the closing phenylalanine or tryptophan. A D gene is named only where the DNA matches it firmly. Where a row states a size, it is once, few, many or the class of an expanded clone; other rows omit it.

D gene,V gene,clone size,J gene,CDR3 DNA,CDR3 protein
NA,TRBV4-1,NA,TRBJ2-2,TGCGCCAGCAGCCAAGGCCCTGACACCGGGGAGCTGTTTTTT,CASSQGPDTGELFF
NA,TRBV2,NA,TRBJ1-5,TGTGCCAGCAGTGAATTAGTATCGATCGGGGAAACTCAGCCCCAGCATTTT,CASSELVSIGETQPQHF
TRBD2,TRBV5-1,NA,TRBJ2-7,TGCGCCAGCAGCTTGGAGGTAGCGGGAGGCTCCTACGAGCAGTACTTC,CASSLEVAGGSYEQYF
NA,TRBV18,NA,TRBJ2-4,TGTGCCAGCTCACCTTCTAGCGAGAAAGGCAACATTCAGTACTTC,CASSPSSEKGNIQYF
NA,TRBV19,NA,TRBJ2-1,TGTGCCAGTAGTTCTAGCTGGAACAGCAATGAGCAGTTCTTC,CASSSSWNSNEQFF
NA,TRBV7-3,NA,TRBJ2-3,TGTGCCAGCAGCGAAGCCCCCTCCGGCACAGATACGCAGTATTTT,CASSEAPSGTDTQYF
TRBD2,TRBV15,NA,TRBJ2-1,TGTGCCACCAGCAGAGCCCTCGGGACCGGGACTAGCTTCTACAATGAGCAGTTCTTC,CATSRALGTGTSFYNEQFF
NA,TRBV27,NA,TRBJ1-4,TGTGCCAGCAGTTTCCGACAGAACCGTAATGAAAAACTGTTTTTT,CASSFRQNRNEKLFF
NA,TRBV28,once,TRBJ1-5,TGTGCCAGCAGGTTAAGGGGGGACCCCAATCAGCCCCAGCATTTT,CASRLRGDPNQPQHF
NA,TRBV10-1,NA,TRBJ2-7,TGCGCCAGCCCTGACCGTCCCTACGAGCAGTACTTC,CASPDRPYEQYF
NA,TRBV9,once,TRBJ1-3,TGTGCCAGCAGTTTTGCACAGGGCTCTGGAAACACCATATATTTT,CASSFAQGSGNTIYF
NA,TRBV6-1,NA,TRBJ2-6,TGTGCCAGCAATTCAGGGTCTGGGGCCAACGTCCTGACTTTC,CASNSGSGANVLTF
NA,TRBV27,NA,TRBJ1-3,TGTGCCAGCAGTTTAGTCAGAGGTTTACACACTGGAAACACCATATATTTT,CASSLVRGLHTGNTIYF
NA,TRBV10-3,NA,TRBJ2-1,TGTGCCATCAGTGAGAGAGGAGGCAATGAGCAGTTCTTC,CAISERGGNEQFF
TRBD2,TRBV4-3,NA,TRBJ2-1,TGCGCCAGCAGCCAAGAACCGAAGACTAGCGCTCAGAGCTCCTACAATGAGCAGTTCTTC,CASSQEPKTSAQSSYNEQFF
TRBD1,TRBV10-3,NA,TRBJ1-3,TGTGCCATCAGTGGGGGTGGGACAGTAAGCTCTGGAAACACCATATATTTT,CAISGGGTVSSGNTIYF
NA,TRBV29-1,NA,TRBJ2-5,TGCAGCGTTGTGTCGTCGGGCCAAGAGACCCAGTACTTC,CSVVSSGQETQYF
TRBD2,TRBV28,NA,TRBJ2-7,TGTGCCAGCAGTTTAGCTAGCGGGAGGGGATACGAGCAGTACTTC,CASSLASGRGYEQYF
TRBD2,TRBV10-1,NA,TRBJ2-1,TGCGCCAGCAGCGAGTACATGGGTAGCGGGGCCTCCTACAATGAGCAGTTCTTC,CASSEYMGSGASYNEQFF
NA,TRBV27,NA,TRBJ1-4,TGTGCCAGCCAACCACATGGTAGTGAAAAACTGTTTTTT,CASQPHGSEKLFF
TRBD2,TRBV6-5,NA,TRBJ2-7,TGTGCCAGCAGAAGGACTAGGGATCGGGTCTACGAGCAGTACTTC,CASRRTRDRVYEQYF
NA,TRBV19,NA,TRBJ1-5,TGTGCCAGTAGTATTTCAGGCTGGGGCGGAGGGAATCAGCCCCAGCATTTT,CASSISGWGGGNQPQHF
TRBD2,TRBV19,NA,TRBJ2-1,TGTGCCAGTAGAAGCGGGAGCCCCTACAATGAGCAGTTCTTC,CASRSGSPYNEQFF
TRBD2,TRBV4-2,NA,TRBJ2-7,TGTGCCAGCAGCCAACAACGACCGGGACTAGCAGTATACGAGCAGTACTTC,CASSQQRPGLAVYEQYF